A single sample gave rise to the 22 T cell receptor beta chains below, sequenced in a study of shared clonotypes between healthy human individuals. TCRdb's copy holds only in-frame clones and misses some; the assay was immunoSEQ multiplex PCR. The sample includes about 1 million clones, 75% to 85% of them seen just once. Source material: memory CD4+ T cells from PBMCs. Subset: CD45RA-negative fraction. The origin of the receptors is a man younger than 30 in good health. Some clones in this sample may be carry-over from other donors' samples.

The CDR3 spells CASSQAGSTDTQYF. The CDR3 nucleotides are TGTGCCAGCAGCCAAGCGGGGAGCACAGATACGCAGTATTTT. The chain combines TRBV25-1 with TRBJ2-3; 7 positions match TRBD2. Per germline, CDR1 MGHDK and CDR2 SYGVNS. V shed 6 bases and J 0 bases; nucleotides not matched to a gene: 3. The length of the CDR3 is 14 residues.

V gene TRBV27 combines with J gene TRBJ2-7; TRBD2 is a possible D gene (6 bases). Trimming shortened V by 7 bases and J by 3 bases, and 19 bases separated the two germline ends. Germline lookup yields CDR1 MNHEY and CDR2 SMNVEV (reference sequence). The length of the CDR3 is 15 residues. The CDR3 nucleotides read TGTGCCAGCACTATGGCGGGGTACGGCGGCTACGAGCAGTACTTC. It codes for CASTMAGYGGYEQYF.

In nucleotides, the CDR3 is TGTGCCAGCAGTTACTCGCTGGGCCCTGGAAACACCATATATTTT. Translated, it gives CASSYSLGPGNTIYF. The gene calls are TRBV6-6 and TRBJ1-3; D is undetermined. Germline V gene data show CDR1 as MNHNY and CDR2 as SVGAGI (reference sequence). V was clipped by 0 bases and J by 2 bases, with 8 bases between them. The CDR3 covers 15 residues.

The chain is built from TRBV10-3 and TRBJ1-1; D perhaps matches TRBD1 (5 bases). Trimming removed 3 bases at V and 4 bases at J, with 12 bases between. Germline V gene data show CDR1 as ENHRY and CDR2 as SYGVKD. This CDR3 has 14 amino acids. The CDR3 spells CAISDGRGGTEAFF. CDR3 sequence (DNA): TGTGCCATCAGTGATGGGAGGGGAGGCACTGAAGCTTTCTTT.

In regard to this clone: Other DNA sequences in the sample encode the same CDR3. This rearrangement joins TRBV28 to TRBJ2-1; possible D gene TRBD2, 5 bases. CDR1 MDHEN and CDR2 SYDVKM come from the germline V gene. The V gene lost 4 bases and the J gene lost 0 bases, with 10 bases spanning the gap. The CDR3 covers 15 residues. The CDR3 sequence: CASSSTGSSYNEQFF. In DNA form, the CDR3 reads TGTGCCAGCAGTTCGACGGGGAGCTCCTACAATGAGCAGTTCTTC. Based on the CDR3 plus reference TRBV28 and TRBJ2-1, the full variable domain is DVKVTQSSRYLVKRTGEKVFLECVQDMDHENMFWYRQDPGLGLRLIYFSYDVKMKEKGDIPEGYSVSREKKERFSLILESASTNQTSMYLCASSSTGSSYNEQFFGPGTRLTVL.

V and J are TRBV11-3 and TRBJ1-5; weak D call: TRBD1 (6 bases). Germline V gives CDR1 SGHNT, CDR2 YENEEA. This CDR3 is built from 17 residues. Trimming took 1 base from V and 2 from J, leaving 15 bases between them. Written as DNA, the CDR3 is TGTGCCAGCAGCTTAGGGGGCCCAGGGGTACGCAATCAGCCCCAGCATTTT. Translation gives CASSLGGPGVRNQPQHF.

The sample holds one count of this clone. The V gene is TRBV7-9, the J gene TRBJ1-1; 9 bases align to TRBD1. The CDR3 is made up of 15 amino acids. CDR1 SEHNR and CDR2 FQNEAQ come from the germline V gene (reference sequence). V trimming: 3 bases; J trimming: 5 bases; junction bases outside the gene matches: 7. CDR3 sequence (DNA): TGTGCCAGCAGCTTGGGGGACAGGGCGGGAACTGAAGCTTTCTTT. It specifies CASSLGDRAGTEAFF.

The chain recombines TRBV30 with TRBJ1-5; perhaps TRBD1 as D (5 bases). V was pared by 1 base and J by 5 bases, with 12 bases between. This CDR3 region has 14 residues. In germline, CDR1 is GTSNPN, CDR2 SVGIG (reference sequence). CDR3 nucleotide sequence: TGTGCCTGGAGTGATGGGACGGTCTATCAGCCCCAGCATTTT. Translation: CAWSDGTVYQPQHF. Filled out from reference TRBV30 and TRBJ1-5, the complete variable domain reads SQTIHQWPATLVQPVGSPLSLECTVEGTSNPNLYWYRQAAGRGLQLLFYSVGIGQISSEVPQNLSASRPQDRQFILSSKKLLLSDSGFYLCAWSDGTVYQPQHFGDGTRLSIL.

The genes are TRBV11-1 and TRBJ2-1, with TRBD1 matching 9 bases. V lost 9 bases to trimming and J lost 2 bases; unmatched junction nucleotides: 11. CDR1 SGHAT and CDR2 FQDESV come from the germline V gene (reference sequence). CDR3 size: 16 residues. For the CDR3, the DNA is TGTGCCAGGACACTACCCGGGACAGGGACCTACAATGAGCAGTTCTTC. Its translation: CARTLPGTGTYNEQFF.

This rearrangement joins TRBV5-1 to TRBJ2-7, with TRBD1 as a possible D gene (5 bases). The V end was cut by 2 bases, the J end by 3 bases, with 9 bases between. The CDR3 sequence is 13 residues long. Germline V gives CDR1 SGHRS, CDR2 YFSETQ. Here the CDR3 reads CASSFRVGYEQYF. The CDR3 nucleotides read TGCGCCAGCAGCTTCAGGGTAGGCTACGAGCAGTACTTC.

This clone has just one count. The chain has TRBV16 and TRBJ2-7, with D possibly being TRBD1 or TRBD2 (5 bases each). Between the trimmed V and J ends, which lost 3 bases and 6 bases, there was a span of 12 bases. Germline values: CDR1 KGHSY, CDR2 FQNENV. This CDR3 region has 13 residues. CDR3 nucleotides: TGTGCCAGCAGCCAGCAGGCCGGGGCCGAGCAGTACTTC. Protein: CASSQQAGAEQYF.

The chain couples TRBV7-3 to TRBJ2-5, with TRBD2 matching over 9 bases. V shed 2 bases, J shed 5 bases, and the junction held 6 bases outside the gene matches. The CDR3 runs 15 residues. Germline CDR1 and CDR2: SGHTA and FQGTGA. CDR3 loop: CASSLGGRAVETQYF. Here the CDR3 DNA reads TGTGCCAGCAGCTTAGGCGGGAGGGCCGTTGAGACCCAGTACTTC.

The genes are TRBV7-3 and TRBJ2-5, with 9 bases lining up with TRBD2. This CDR3 has 14 residues. V dropped 2 bases and J dropped 5; count of bases not matched to a gene: 3. Germline V gene lookup returns CDR1 SGHTA and CDR2 FQGTGA. In DNA, the CDR3 is TGTGCCAGCAGCTTAGGGGCGGGAGGGGAGACCCAGTACTTC. Its protein product is CASSLGAGGETQYF.

V and J are TRBV6-6 and TRBJ2-1; D tentatively fits TRBD1 or TRBD2 (5 bases each). CDR1 MNHNY and CDR2 SVGAGI come from the germline V gene (reference sequence). The CDR3 consists of 12 residues. V lost 5 bases and J lost 9, with 11 bases in between. This CDR3 reads CASSRYGGEQFF. The CDR3 bases are TGTGCCAGCAGTAGATATGGGGGTGAGCAGTTCTTC.

CDR3 amino acids: CASSLDLAGGYQETQYF. The CDR3 region has the DNA TGCGCCAGCAGCTTGGATCTAGCGGGAGGGTACCAAGAGACCCAGTACTTC. The chain has TRBV5-1 and TRBJ2-5; 12 nucleotides align to TRBD2. CDR1 is SGHRS and CDR2 is YFSETQ in the germline V gene. J lost 0 bases, V lost 0 bases, and 3 bases had no gene match. This CDR3 comprises 17 residues.

V gene TRBV11-3 combines with J gene TRBJ1-1; D perhaps matches TRBD1 (6 bases). The CDR3 consists of 13 residues. V was shortened by 2 bases and J by 4 bases, with 8 bases between the two germline ends. From germline, CDR1 is SGHNT and CDR2 YENEEA. The CDR3 region is CASSLRRGTEAFF. The CDR3 bases are TGTGCCAGCAGCTTACGCAGGGGCACTGAAGCTTTCTTT. The complete variable domain, with remaining parts taken from reference TRBV11-3 and TRBJ1-1, reads EAGVVQSPRYKIIEKKQPVAFWCNPISGHNTLYWYLQNLGQGPELLIRYENEEAVDDSQLPKDRFSAERLKGVDSTLKIQPAELGDSAVYLCASSLRRGTEAFFGQGTRLTVV.

For this clone: This CDR3 is also generated by other DNA sequences in the sample. The chain joins TRBV7-9 to TRBJ2-1; TRBD2 agrees at 11 bases. V shed 1 base, J shed 7 bases, and the junction held 0 bases outside the gene matches. In germline, CDR1 is SEHNR, CDR2 FQNEAQ (reference sequence). The CDR3 loop spans 14 amino acids. The CDR3 DNA reads TGTGCCAGCAGCTTAGGACTAGCGGGAAATGAGCAGTTCTTC. Amino acid sequence: CASSLGLAGNEQFF.

The rearrangement links TRBV4-3 to TRBJ2-3; D is unclear. Trimming took 4 bases from V and 0 from J, leaving 14 bases between them. This CDR3 is built from 16 residues. Germline assignment: CDR1 LGHNA and CDR2 YSLEER. CDR3 coding DNA: TGCGCCAGCAGCCGCGACCTCTTGGGAAGCACAGATACGCAGTATTTT. It is translated as CASSRDLLGSTDTQYF.

This clone was seen once. Different DNA sequences within this sample yield the same CDR3. The chain is built from TRBV20-1 and TRBJ2-1; D is ambiguous. V lost 5 bases to trimming and J lost 4 bases, with 6 bases between them. The CDR3 is 11 amino acids. Germline CDR1 reads DFQATT; CDR2 reads SNEGSKA (reference sequence). CDR3 DNA: TGCAGTGCTCGGGTATACAATGAGCAGTTCTTC. Amino acids: CSARVYNEQFF.

The gene calls are TRBV5-6 and TRBJ1-1, with a tentative D call TRBD1 (5 bases). The CDR3 spans 13 residues. Trimming took 1 base from V and 8 from J, leaving 12 bases between them. Germline CDR1 and CDR2: SGHDT and YYEEEE. The CDR3 DNA sequence: TGTGCCAGCAGCTTGTCACAAAGGGACGAAGCTTTCTTT. This sequence encodes CASSLSQRDEAFF.

This clone has more than one count but fewer than ten. The rearrangement uses TRBV27 and TRBJ1-6; D perhaps matches TRBD1 (5 bases). The V end lost 8 bases, the J end lost 10 bases, and 21 bases lay between the germline ends. Germline lookup yields CDR1 MNHEY and CDR2 SMNVEV (reference sequence). The CDR3 has 15 residues. DNA of the CDR3: TGTGCCAGCGCTGGGGGGGAGGCCAGATCATCACCCCTCCACTTT. This gives the protein CASAGGEARSSPLHF.

This chain connects TRBV27 to TRBJ2-2, with D tentatively TRBD1 or TRBD2 (5 bases each). V was shortened by 9 bases and J by 5 bases, with 28 bases between the two germline ends. This CDR3 contains 18 residues. The germline V gene encodes CDR1 MNHEY and CDR2 SMNVEV (reference sequence). CDR3 in DNA: TGTGCCAGGGGACGCTTGACCGCTATTCTTCCCCCGACCGGGGAGCTGTTTTTT. Translating gives CARGRLTAILPPTGELFF.